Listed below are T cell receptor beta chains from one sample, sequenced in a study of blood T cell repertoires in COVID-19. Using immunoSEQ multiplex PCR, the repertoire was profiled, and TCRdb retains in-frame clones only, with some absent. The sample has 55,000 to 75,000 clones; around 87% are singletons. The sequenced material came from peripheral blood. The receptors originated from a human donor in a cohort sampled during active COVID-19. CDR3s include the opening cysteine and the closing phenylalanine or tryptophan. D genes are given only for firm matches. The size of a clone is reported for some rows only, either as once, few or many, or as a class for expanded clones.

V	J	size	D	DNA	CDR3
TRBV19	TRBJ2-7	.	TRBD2	TGTGCCAGATCCCGGGGGGGGGCCGTCGTATACGAGCAGTACTTC	CARSRGGAVVYEQYF
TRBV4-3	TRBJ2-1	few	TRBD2	TGCGCCAGCAGCCAAGATGGACTAGGCTGGAATGAGCAGTTCTTC	CASSQDGLGWNEQFF
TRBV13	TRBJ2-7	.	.	TGTGCCAGCAGCCCACGCCTAGGTAGCGAGCAGTACTTC	CASSPRLGSEQYF
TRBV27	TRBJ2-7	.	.	TGTGCCAGCAGTTTAGCTAGCTCTAACGAGCAGTACTTC	CASSLASSNEQYF
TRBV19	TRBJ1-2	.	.	TGTGCCAGTAGTATAGGACAAGGCTACACCTTC	CASSIGQGYTF
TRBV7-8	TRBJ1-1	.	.	TGTGCCAGCAGCTTATTGGGGGCAGCAGGGGTTACCCACACTGAAGCTTTCTTT	CASSLLGAAGVTHTEAFF
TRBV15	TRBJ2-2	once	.	TGTGCCACCAGCAGATTTTTATCTGCCGGGGAGCTGTTTTTT	CATSRFLSAGELFF
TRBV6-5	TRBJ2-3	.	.	TGTGCCAGCAGTTACTCCCCCAGGATATCTACGCAGTATTTT	CASSYSPRISTQYF
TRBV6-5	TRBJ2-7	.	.	TGTGCCAGCAGTTACGGGAGCTCCTCCTACGAGCAGTACTTC	CASSYGSSSYEQYF
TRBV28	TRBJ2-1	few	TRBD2	TGTGCCAGCAGTTCGCGAACTAGCGGGAAATTCAATGAGCAGTTCTTC	CASSSRTSGKFNEQFF
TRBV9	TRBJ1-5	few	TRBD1	TGTGCCAGCAGCCGAGGGGGCCAGCCCCAGCATTTT	CASSRGGQPQHF
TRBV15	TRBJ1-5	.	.	TGTGCCACCAGCTCCAGGGGAGAGGATCAGCCCCAGCATTTT	CATSSRGEDQPQHF
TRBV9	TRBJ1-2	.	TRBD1	TGTGCCAGCAGCGAGCGCGGGACAGTTGCTAACTATGGCTACACCTTC	CASSERGTVANYGYTF
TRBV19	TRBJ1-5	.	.	TGTGCCAGTAGTATCGCGGGGGCCCTCATCCCCCTCCAAGATCAGCCCCAGCATTTT	CASSIAGALIPLQDQPQHF
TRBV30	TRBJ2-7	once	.	TGTGCCTGGAGGGAGGATTCCTACGAGCAGTACTTC	CAWREDSYEQYF
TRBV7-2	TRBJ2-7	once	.	TGTGCCAGCAGCCCAGGGTTAAGGTCCTACGAGCAGTACTTC	CASSPGLRSYEQYF
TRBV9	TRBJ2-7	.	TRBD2	TGTGCCAGCAGCGAGGTGGCGGGAGGGCTCTACGAGCAGTACTTC	CASSEVAGGLYEQYF
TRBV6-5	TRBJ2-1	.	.	TGTGCCAGCAGGACAGACTACAATGAGCAGTTCTTC	CASRTDYNEQFF
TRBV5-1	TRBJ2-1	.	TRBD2	TGCGCCAGCAGCTTAACTAGCGGGACCCCCTACAATGAGCAGTTCTTC	CASSLTSGTPYNEQFF
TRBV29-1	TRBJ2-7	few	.	TGCAGCGTTGAGGGCCGCTACGGCGAGCAGTACTTC	CSVEGRYGEQYF